This T cell receptor (beta chain) came from a study of beta chain features in type 1 diabetes. The investigators reverse transcribed all of the isolated RNA, so they sequenced expressed TCRB transcripts. Sequenced naive, central memory and regulatory T cell samples produced an average of approximately 3.8 million reads. Assay used: immunoSEQ multiplex PCR; TCRdb lists only in-frame clones, some missing. Among several thousand clones, about 80% were seen once, and the ten largest hold approximately 1.5%. All of the sorted populations showed purity greater than 98%. Per germline, CDR1 SGHRS and CDR2 YFSETQ. The CDR3 is 16 residues long. The V and J ends lost 5 bases and 0 bases respectively, with 15 bases between them. In regard to this clone: Its antigen is unidentified.

Whole-study results and caveats: Patients showed naive, central memory and Treg TCRB repertoires that appeared more similar than those of healthy donors.

Sequenced sample: Tregs from blood. The sequence was collected from a young woman in good health. The V call is TRBV5-1, the J call TRBJ1-3; D might be TRBD1 (6 bases). CDR3 bases: TGCGCCAGCAGTTCAACTACAGGGCTCTCTGGAAACACCATATATTTT. Amino acid sequence: CASSSTTGLSGNTIYF.